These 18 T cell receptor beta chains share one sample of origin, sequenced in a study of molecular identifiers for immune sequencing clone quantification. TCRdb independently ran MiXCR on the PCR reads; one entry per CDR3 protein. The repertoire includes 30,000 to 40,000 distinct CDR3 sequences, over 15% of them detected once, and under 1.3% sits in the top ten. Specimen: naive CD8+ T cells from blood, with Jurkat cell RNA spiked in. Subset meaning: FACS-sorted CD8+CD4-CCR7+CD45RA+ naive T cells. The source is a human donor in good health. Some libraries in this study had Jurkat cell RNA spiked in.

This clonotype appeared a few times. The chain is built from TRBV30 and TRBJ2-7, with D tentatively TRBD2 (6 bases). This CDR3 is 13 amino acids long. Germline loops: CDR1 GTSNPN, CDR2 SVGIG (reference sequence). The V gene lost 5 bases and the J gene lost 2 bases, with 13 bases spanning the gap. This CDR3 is CAWRYGGTYEQYF. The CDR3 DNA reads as TGTGCCTGGCGCTACGGGGGAACCTACGAGCAGTACTTC.

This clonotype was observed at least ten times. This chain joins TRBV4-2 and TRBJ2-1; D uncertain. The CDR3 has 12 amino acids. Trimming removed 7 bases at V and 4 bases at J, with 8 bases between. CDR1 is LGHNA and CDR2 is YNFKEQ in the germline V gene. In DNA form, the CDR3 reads TGTGCCAGCACCCTAGATTACAATGAGCAGTTCTTC. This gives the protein CASTLDYNEQFF.

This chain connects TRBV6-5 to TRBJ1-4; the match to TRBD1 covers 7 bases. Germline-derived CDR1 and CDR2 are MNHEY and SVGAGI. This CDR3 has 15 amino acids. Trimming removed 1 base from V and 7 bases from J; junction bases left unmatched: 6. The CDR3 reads CASSYLGGAGEKLFF. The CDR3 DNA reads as TGTGCCAGCAGTTACTTAGGGGGCGCGGGTGAAAAACTGTTTTTT.

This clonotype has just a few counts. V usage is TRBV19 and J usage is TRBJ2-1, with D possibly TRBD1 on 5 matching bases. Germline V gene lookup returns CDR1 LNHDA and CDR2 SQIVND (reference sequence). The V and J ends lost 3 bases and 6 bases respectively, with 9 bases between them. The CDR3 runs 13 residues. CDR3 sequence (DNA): TGTGCCAGTAGTATTGGACACCTCAATGAGCAGTTCTTC. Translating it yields CASSIGHLNEQFF.

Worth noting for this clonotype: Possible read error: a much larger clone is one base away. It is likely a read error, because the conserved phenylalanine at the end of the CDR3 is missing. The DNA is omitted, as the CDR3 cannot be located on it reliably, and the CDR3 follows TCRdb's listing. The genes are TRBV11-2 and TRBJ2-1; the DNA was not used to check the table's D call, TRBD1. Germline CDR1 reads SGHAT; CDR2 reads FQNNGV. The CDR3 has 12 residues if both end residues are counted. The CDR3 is CASSLGVASGFL.

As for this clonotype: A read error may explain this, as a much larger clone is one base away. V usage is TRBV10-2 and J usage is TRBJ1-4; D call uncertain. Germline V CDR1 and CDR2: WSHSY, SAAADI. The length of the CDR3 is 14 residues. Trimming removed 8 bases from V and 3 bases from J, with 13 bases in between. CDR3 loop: CASGVRPANEKLFF. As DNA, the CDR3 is TGCGCCAGCGGGGTGAGGCCCGCTAATGAAAAACTGTTTTTT.

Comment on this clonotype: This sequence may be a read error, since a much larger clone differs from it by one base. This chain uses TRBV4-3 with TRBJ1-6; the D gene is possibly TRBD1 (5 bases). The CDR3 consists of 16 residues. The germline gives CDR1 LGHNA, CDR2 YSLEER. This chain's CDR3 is CASSQDPRGNNSPLPF. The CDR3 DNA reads TGCGCCAGCAGCCAAGATCCGAGGGGCAATAATTCACCCCTCCCCTTT.

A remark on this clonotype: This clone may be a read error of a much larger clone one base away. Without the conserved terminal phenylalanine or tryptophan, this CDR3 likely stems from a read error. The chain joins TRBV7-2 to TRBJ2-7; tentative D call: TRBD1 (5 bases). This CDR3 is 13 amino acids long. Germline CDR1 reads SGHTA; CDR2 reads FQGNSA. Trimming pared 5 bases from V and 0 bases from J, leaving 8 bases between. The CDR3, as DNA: TGTGCCAGCAGCCAGGGTAGCTCCTACGAGCAGTACCTC. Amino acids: CASSQGSSYEQYL.

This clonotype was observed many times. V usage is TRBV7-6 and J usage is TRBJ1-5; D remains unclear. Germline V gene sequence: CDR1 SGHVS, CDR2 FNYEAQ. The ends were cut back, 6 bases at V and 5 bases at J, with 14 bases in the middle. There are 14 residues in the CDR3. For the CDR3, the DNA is TGTGCCAGCAGTTCCGGGCCCAAGGATCAGCCCCAGCATTTT. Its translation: CASSSGPKDQPQHF.

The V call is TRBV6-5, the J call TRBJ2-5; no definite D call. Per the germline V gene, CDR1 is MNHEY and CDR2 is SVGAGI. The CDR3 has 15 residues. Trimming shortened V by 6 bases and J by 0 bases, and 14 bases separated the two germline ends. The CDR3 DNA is TGTGCCAGCAGACGAGACTTCATCAACCAAGAGACCCAGTACTTC. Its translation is CASRRDFINQETQYF.

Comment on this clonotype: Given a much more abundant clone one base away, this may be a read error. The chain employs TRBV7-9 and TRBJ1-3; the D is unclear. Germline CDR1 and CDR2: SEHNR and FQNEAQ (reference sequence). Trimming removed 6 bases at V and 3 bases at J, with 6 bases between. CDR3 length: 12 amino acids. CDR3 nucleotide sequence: TGTGCCAGCAGACCAGATGGAAACACCATATATTTT. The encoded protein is CASRPDGNTIYF. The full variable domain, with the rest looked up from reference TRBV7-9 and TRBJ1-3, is DTGVSQNPRHKITKRGQNVTFRCDPISEHNRLYWYRQTLGQGPEFLTYFQNEAQLEKSRLLSDRFSAERPKGSFSTLEIQRTEQGDSAMYLCASRPDGNTIYFGEGSWLTVV.

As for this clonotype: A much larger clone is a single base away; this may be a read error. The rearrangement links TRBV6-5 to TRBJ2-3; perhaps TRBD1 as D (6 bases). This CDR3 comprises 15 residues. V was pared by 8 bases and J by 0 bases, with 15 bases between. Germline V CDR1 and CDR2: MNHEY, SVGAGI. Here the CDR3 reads CASGLTGLSTDTQYF. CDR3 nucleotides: TGTGCCAGCGGTCTGACAGGCCTAAGCACAGATACGCAGTATTTT.

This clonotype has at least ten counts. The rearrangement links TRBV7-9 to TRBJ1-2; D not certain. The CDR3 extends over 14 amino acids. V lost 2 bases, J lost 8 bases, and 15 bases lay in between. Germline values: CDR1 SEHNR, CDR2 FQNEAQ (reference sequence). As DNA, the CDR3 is TGTGCCAGCAGCTTACAGGAACCCTCCACCGGCTACACCTTC. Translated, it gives CASSLQEPSTGYTF.

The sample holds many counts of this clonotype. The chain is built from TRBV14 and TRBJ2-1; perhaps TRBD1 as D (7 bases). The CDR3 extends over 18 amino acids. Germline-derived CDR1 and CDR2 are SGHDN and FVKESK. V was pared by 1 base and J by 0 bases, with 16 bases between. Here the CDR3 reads CASSQVVRRDSSYNEQFF. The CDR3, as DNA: TGTGCCAGCAGCCAAGTGGTCCGGCGGGACAGCTCCTACAATGAGCAGTTCTTC.

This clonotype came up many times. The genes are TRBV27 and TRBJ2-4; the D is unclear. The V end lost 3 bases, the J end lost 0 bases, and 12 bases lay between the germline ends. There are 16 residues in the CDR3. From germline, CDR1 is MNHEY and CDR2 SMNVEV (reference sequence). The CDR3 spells CASSLSGELAKNIQYF. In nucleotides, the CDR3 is TGTGCCAGCAGTTTGTCTGGAGAACTAGCCAAAAACATTCAGTACTTC.

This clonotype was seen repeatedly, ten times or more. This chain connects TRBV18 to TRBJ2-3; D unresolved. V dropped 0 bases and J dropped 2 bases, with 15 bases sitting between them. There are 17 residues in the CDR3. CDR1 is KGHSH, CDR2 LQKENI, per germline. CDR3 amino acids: CASSPPALPFITDTQYF. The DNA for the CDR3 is TGTGCCAGCTCACCACCGGCGCTACCTTTCATCACAGATACGCAGTATTTT.

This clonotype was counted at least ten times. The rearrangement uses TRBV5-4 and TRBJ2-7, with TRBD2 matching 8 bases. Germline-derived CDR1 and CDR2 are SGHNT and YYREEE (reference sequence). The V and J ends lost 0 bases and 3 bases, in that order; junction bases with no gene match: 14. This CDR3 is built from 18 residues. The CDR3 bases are TGTGCCAGCAGCTTGGGTGGGATACTAGCGGAGCCAGGCTACGAGCAGTACTTC. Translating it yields CASSLGGILAEPGYEQYF.

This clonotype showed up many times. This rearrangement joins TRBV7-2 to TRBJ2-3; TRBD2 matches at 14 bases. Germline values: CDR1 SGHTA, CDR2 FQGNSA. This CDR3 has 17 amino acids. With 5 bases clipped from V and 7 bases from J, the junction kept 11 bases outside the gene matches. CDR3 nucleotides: TGTGCCAGCAGCCTAGTGGGGGGGACTAGCGGGAGTAATACGCAGTATTTT. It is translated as CASSLVGGTSGSNTQYF.